This record covers a single T cell receptor (beta chain). These data originate in a study of T cell changes during pregnancy in multiple sclerosis. CDR3 length: 13 amino acids. Per the germline V gene, CDR1 is SGHTA and CDR2 is FQGNSA. V dropped 1 base and J dropped 8 bases, with 9 bases sitting between them. Sequenced by immunoSEQ multiplex PCR; TCRdb stores in-frame clones only, minus some. The table records fewer than 60,000 clones, 80% to 95% of them present only once. Sequencing used CD4+ T cells from peripheral blood mononuclear cells, obtained after pregnancy. The receptor was isolated from a female donor with multiple sclerosis, enrolled in a pregnancy study. The genes are TRBV7-2 and TRBJ1-3; a weak D match, TRBD1 (5 bases). The CDR3: CASSLGRGDTIYF. The CDR3 region has the DNA TGTGCCAGCAGCTTAGGACGGGGGGACACCATATATTTT.